The 27 T cell receptor beta chains below all came from one sample that was sequenced in a study of T cells in Graves' hyperthyroidism and ophthalmopathy. The TCR beta CDR3 regions underwent amplification using RNA transcripts as the source. A first-round RT-PCR of the TCR CDR3 used the HTBI primer set. TCRdb re-called the multiplex PCR reads through MiXCR, storing one row per CDR3 protein. The sample holds some 720,000 distinct CDR3 sequences, around 15% seen once. The material sequenced was blood. The receptors derive from a man between 18 and 35 years old with Graves' hyperthyroidism.

This clonotype was seen many times. The rearrangement joins TRBV6-5 to TRBJ2-7; 8 bases fit TRBD2. V was clipped by 0 bases and J by 4 bases; unmatched bases: 11. The CDR3 has 17 amino acids. Germline V gene lookup returns CDR1 MNHEY and CDR2 SVGAGI. This chain's CDR3 is CASSYSSKGLVEYEQYF. The CDR3 region has the DNA TGTGCCAGCAGTTACTCCTCGAAGGGACTAGTTGAATACGAGCAGTACTTC.

This clonotype was detected only a few times. The chain employs TRBV6-5 and TRBJ2-2; 9 bases map to TRBD2. Germline values: CDR1 MNHEY, CDR2 SVGAGI. With 2 bases clipped from V and 7 bases from J, the junction kept 11 bases outside the gene matches. CDR3 length equals 17 residues. This chain's CDR3 is CASSYLGSGRRGGELFF. CDR3 sequence (DNA): TGTGCCAGCAGTTACCTAGGGAGCGGGAGGAGGGGCGGGGAGCTGTTTTTT.

The rearrangement links TRBV28 to TRBJ1-5, with no clear D. The CDR3 is 12 residues long. With 8 bases removed from V and 3 bases from J, the gap between germline ends came to 8 bases. Germline-derived CDR1 and CDR2 are MDHEN and SYDVKM. The CDR3 here is CASEGHNQPQHF. The CDR3 DNA is TGTGCCAGCGAAGGGCACAATCAGCCCCAGCATTTT. The full variable domain, in which reference TRBV28 and TRBJ1-5 provide the parts outside the CDR3, is DVKVTQSSRYLVKRTGEKVFLECVQDMDHENMFWYRQDPGLGLRLIYFSYDVKMKEKGDIPEGYSVSREKKERFSLILESASTNQTSMYLCASEGHNQPQHFGDGTRLSIL.

This clonotype was detected a few times. The rearrangement uses TRBV5-5 and TRBJ1-5; a possible D gene is TRBD1 (5 bases). The CDR3 extends over 15 amino acids. With 5 bases removed from V and 5 bases from J, the gap between germline ends came to 17 bases. Germline V gene lookup returns CDR1 SGHKS and CDR2 YYEKEE (reference sequence). CDR3 coding DNA: TGTGCCAGCAGTGTCCGGGGGAATGACTATCAGCCCCAGCATTTT. Translated: CASSVRGNDYQPQHF.

The gene calls are TRBV19 and TRBJ1-2; D gene unclear. With 0 bases removed from V and 9 bases from J, the gap between germline ends came to 14 bases. The CDR3 extends over 14 amino acids. The germline gives CDR1 LNHDA, CDR2 SQIVND (reference sequence). The CDR3 DNA follows: TGTGCCAGTAGTATAGATCGAAAAGTTGGGAGCTACACCTTC. Its translation: CASSIDRKVGSYTF.

Notes on this clonotype: Since a much larger clone is just one base distant, this may be a read error. V gene TRBV7-9 combines with J gene TRBJ2-1; D is undetermined. The CDR3 totals 14 residues. CDR1 and CDR2 (germline): SEHNR, FQNEAQ (reference sequence). V was clipped by 7 bases and J by 7 bases, with 17 bases between them. The DNA for the CDR3 is TGTGCCAGCATCGAGAGCGCACCGGGTAATGAGCAGTTCTTC. It codes for CASIESAPGNEQFF.

This chain uses TRBV5-8 with TRBJ2-2; D is possibly TRBD1 (6 bases). The germline V gene encodes CDR1 SGHTS and CDR2 YDEGEE. V lost 2 bases and J lost 1, with 15 bases in between. This CDR3 is 17 amino acids long. For the CDR3, the DNA is TGTGCCAGCAGCTTAAGGCCAGGGGCAGGGAACACCGGGGAGCTGTTTTTT. It is translated as CASSLRPGAGNTGELFF.

This clonotype occurred a few times. V and J are TRBV18 and TRBJ2-4; D is possibly TRBD1 (7 bases). The V gene lost 6 bases and the J gene lost 4 bases, with 16 bases spanning the gap. Germline V gene sequence: CDR1 KGHSH, CDR2 LQKENI. CDR3 size: 15 residues. The CDR3 bases are TGTGCCAGCTCCGGAGGGGGCAGGGCTAAAAACATTCAGTACTTC. The encoded protein is CASSGGGRAKNIQYF. Using reference TRBV18 and TRBJ2-4 for the parts outside the CDR3, the full variable domain is NAGVMQNPRHLVRRRGQEARLRCSPMKGHSHVYWYRQLPEEGLKFMVYLQKENIIDESGMPKERFSAEFPKEGPSILRIQQVVRGDSAAYFCASSGGGRAKNIQYFGAGTRLSVL.

V gene TRBV11-2 combines with J gene TRBJ2-3; D possibly uses TRBD1 or TRBD2 (6 bases each). V was clipped by 3 bases and J by 0 bases, with 13 bases between them. CDR1 and CDR2 from the germline V gene are SGHAT and FQNNGV. CDR3 size: 16 residues. The CDR3 DNA reads TGTGCCAGCAGCTTCTTTACAGGGACTAGCACAGATACGCAGTATTTT. Protein product: CASSFFTGTSTDTQYF.

In this sample, this clonotype turned up a few times. J is TRBJ2-3 and V is TRBV5-1; 7 bases are a match to TRBD2. V lost 6 bases, J lost 4 bases, and 14 bases stayed unmatched. Looked up from germline, CDR1 is SGHRS and CDR2 is YFSETQ. The CDR3 contains 16 residues. The CDR3 loop reads CASNLRAGVIADTQYF. In DNA, the CDR3 is TGCGCCAGCAACCTCCGGGCGGGAGTAATAGCAGATACGCAGTATTTT.

This clonotype was seen ten or more times. V gene TRBV2 combines with J gene TRBJ2-5; either TRBD1 or TRBD2 may fit D (5 bases each). Trimming cost V 8 bases and J 7 bases, with 17 bases left between them. This CDR3 contains 13 residues. The germline gives CDR1 SNHLY, CDR2 FYNNEI. The CDR3 reads CASGGGRIGTQYF. For the CDR3, the DNA is TGTGCCAGCGGGGGTGGGCGGATCGGGACCCAGTACTTC.

This chain uses TRBV20-1 with TRBJ1-1; D not certain. From germline, CDR1 is DFQATT and CDR2 SNEGSKA (reference sequence). Trimming cost V 3 bases and J 6 bases, with 11 bases left between them. The CDR3 is made up of 12 amino acids. The CDR3 loop reads CSASVLRSEAFF. CDR3 sequence (DNA): TGCAGTGCTAGTGTTCTGAGATCTGAAGCTTTCTTT.

This clonotype has ten or more counts. The rearrangement links TRBV27 to TRBJ1-1; TRBD1 matches at 8 bases. Germline V gives CDR1 MNHEY, CDR2 SMNVEV (reference sequence). The CDR3 consists of 14 residues. V was clipped by 6 bases and J by 3 bases; unmatched bases: 6. CDR3 in amino acids: CASSLQGEYTEAFF. Written as DNA, the CDR3 is TGTGCCAGCAGCTTACAGGGGGAGTACACTGAAGCTTTCTTT.

There are many counts of this clonotype. The chain is built from TRBV30 and TRBJ2-1; TRBD2 matches at 10 bases. Germline CDR1 is GTSNPN and CDR2 is SVGIG (reference sequence). This CDR3 is 14 amino acids long. J gave up 9 bases and V 5 bases, and 10 bases lay outside the gene matches. CDR3 protein: CAWERTSGRAEQFF. The CDR3 bases are TGTGCCTGGGAAAGGACTAGCGGAAGGGCTGAGCAGTTCTTC.

This clonotype showed up just a few times. The rearrangement joins TRBV4-1 to TRBJ2-1; maybe TRBD2 (6 bases). Germline CDR1 MGHRA, CDR2 YSYEKL. V lost 4 bases, J lost 1 base, and 11 bases lay in between. This CDR3 region has 15 residues. CDR3 loop: CASSPGRESYNEQFF. The CDR3 coding sequence is TGCGCCAGCAGCCCGGGCCGGGAGTCCTACAATGAGCAGTTCTTC.

This clonotype was seen only a few times. The chain links TRBV2 to TRBJ2-2, with 11 nucleotides matching TRBD1. CDR3 size: 15 residues. The V and J ends lost 7 bases and 5 bases, in that order; junction bases with no gene match: 6. Germline V gives CDR1 SNHLY, CDR2 FYNNEI. The CDR3 DNA sequence: TGTGCCAGCATGGTTGGGACAGGGGGTACCGGGGAGCTGTTTTTT. This translates into CASMVGTGGTGELFF.

This clonotype occurred many times. An end of the junction differs from the germline gene, which may be a read error. The rearrangement uses TRBV6-1 and TRBJ2-1, with TRBD1 matching over 8 bases. The CDR3 sequence is 14 residues long. Germline V CDR1 and CDR2: MNHNS, SASEGT. The chain's CDR3 is CASREAGQGNEQFF. DNA for the CDR3: TGTGCCAGCAGGGAAGCAGGACAGGGAAATGAGCAGTTCTTC.

The table lists this clonotype with many counts. The rearrangement joins TRBV7-3 to TRBJ2-2; 8 bases fit TRBD2. V shed 5 bases, J shed 7 bases, and the junction held 12 bases outside the gene matches. The CDR3 length is 16 residues. Germline V gene sequence: CDR1 SGHTA, CDR2 FQGTGA. The CDR3 reads CASSRHPGRASGELFF. The CDR3 DNA sequence: TGTGCCAGCAGCCGACACCCCGGGAGGGCCAGCGGGGAGCTGTTTTTT. The full variable domain, in which reference TRBV7-3 and TRBJ2-2 provide the parts outside the CDR3, is GAGVSQTPSNKVTEKGKYVELRCDPISGHTALYWYRQSLGQGPEFLIYFQGTGAADDSGLPNDRFFAVRPEGSVSTLKIQRTERGDSAVYLCASSRHPGRASGELFFGEGSRLTVL.

The chain recombines TRBV19 with TRBJ2-7, with 8 nucleotides matching TRBD1. CDR3 length equals 15 residues. Germline V lookup: CDR1 LNHDA, CDR2 SQIVND (reference sequence). Trimming took 10 bases from V and 3 from J; bases not matched to a gene: 14. This chain's CDR3 is CAIGLSDRVFYEQYF. The CDR3, as DNA: TGTGCCATCGGGTTGTCGGACAGGGTCTTCTACGAGCAGTACTTC.

In its sample, this clonotype was seen a few times. This chain uses TRBV20-1 with TRBJ1-6; possible D gene TRBD1, 5 bases. Looked up from germline, CDR1 is DFQATT and CDR2 is SNEGSKA (reference sequence). The ends were cut back, 3 bases at V and 7 bases at J, with 10 bases in the middle. The CDR3 has 13 residues. In DNA, the CDR3 is TGCAGTGCTAGGGGGGTAGGGAATTCACCCCTCCACTTT. As protein: CSARGVGNSPLHF.

The chain links TRBV20-1 to TRBJ2-2; D unresolved. Germline V CDR1 and CDR2: DFQATT, SNEGSKA (reference sequence). With 4 bases removed from V and 1 base from J, the gap between germline ends came to 4 bases. There are 12 residues in the CDR3. CDR3 sequence: CSATENTGELFF. CDR3 coding DNA: TGCAGTGCTACCGAGAACACCGGGGAGCTGTTTTTT.

This clonotype was detected ten times or more. The chain couples TRBV11-1 to TRBJ2-1; 7 bases fit TRBD2. The CDR3 extends over 13 amino acids. Germline CDR1 is SGHAT and CDR2 is FQDESV (reference sequence). The V segment lost 4 bases and the J segment 9 bases; nucleotides outside the gene matches: 6. In DNA form, the CDR3 reads TGTGCCAGCAGCTCCAGACTAGCCCTTGAGCAGTTCTTC. Protein sequence: CASSSRLALEQFF.

The chain is built from TRBV7-9 and TRBJ1-2; D unclear. V gave up 1 base and J gave up 7 bases, with 7 bases separating them. From germline, CDR1 is SEHNR and CDR2 FQNEAQ (reference sequence). The CDR3 contains 12 residues. The CDR3: CASSLEGFGYTF. Written as DNA, the CDR3 is TGTGCCAGCAGCTTAGAAGGGTTTGGCTACACCTTC.

This clonotype has just a few counts. A read error is possible here, since a much larger clone lies one base away. V usage is TRBV6-1 and J usage is TRBJ2-1; D might be TRBD1 or TRBD2, each matching 5 bases. Trimming left V 5 bases short and J 8 bases short, with 13 bases between. The length of the CDR3 is 13 residues. Germline lookup yields CDR1 MNHNS and CDR2 SASEGT. CDR3 protein: CASSPGPAYEQFF. DNA of the CDR3: TGTGCCAGCAGTCCGGGACCAGCTTATGAGCAGTTCTTC.

This clonotype was picked up a small number of times. V gene TRBV20-1 combines with J gene TRBJ2-2, with TRBD2 identical over 7 bases. This CDR3 comprises 14 residues. CDR1 and CDR2 from the germline V gene are DFQATT and SNEGSKA (reference sequence). V was clipped by 3 bases and J by 5 bases; unmatched bases: 6. CDR3 nucleotides: TGCAGTGCTAGCGGCGGGAGTAGTACCGGGGAGCTGTTTTTT. As protein: CSASGGSSTGELFF.

This clonotype was found many times. The chain joins TRBV5-6 to TRBJ2-5; D is unresolved. The germline CDR1 and CDR2 sequences are SGHDT and YYEEEE. This CDR3 has 13 residues. Trimming shortened V by 6 bases and J by 2 bases, and 11 bases separated the two germline ends. The CDR3 nucleotides read TGTGCCAGCACTAGTTTGAGTCAAGAGACCCAGTACTTC. Its translation: CASTSLSQETQYF.

There are a few counts of this clonotype. The chain is built from TRBV6-2 or TRBV6-3 and TRBJ2-1, with 9 bases identical to TRBD2. Germline lookup yields CDR1 MNHEY and CDR2 SVGEGT. The CDR3 has 15 amino acids. The junction had 11 bases not matched to a gene; V was cut back by 6 bases and J by 8 bases. The CDR3 loop is CASSRTGGRAHEQFF. The CDR3 DNA sequence: TGTGCCAGCAGCCGGACTGGCGGGAGGGCACATGAGCAGTTCTTC.